This is a list of T cell receptor beta chains from one sample in a study of OX40 agonist ivuxolimab in advanced cancers. The assay was immunoSEQ multiplex PCR, and TCRdb's table has in-frame clones only and misses some. This sample has 60,000 to 70,000 clones, with roughly 90% found just once. The sequencing used CD4+ or CD8+ T cells sorted from blood, collected in a trial of the OX40 agonist ivuxolimab. All receptors come from an adult with an advanced solid tumor such as melanoma, head and neck, liver or kidney cancer. Each CDR3 is given with its conserved first and last residue. The D gene is left open where the match is weak.

d_call: -; j_call: TRBJ1-1; v_call: TRBV19; cdr3_aa: CASSMGGQSAMNTEAFF
d_call: -; j_call: TRBJ2-7; v_call: TRBV1; cdr3_aa: CTSSPQGLAGDHEQYF
d_call: -; j_call: TRBJ2-2; v_call: TRBV11-3; cdr3_aa: CASSPGPAGTGELFF
d_call: -; j_call: TRBJ2-5; v_call: TRBV19; cdr3_aa: CASSPWNRDQETQYF
d_call: TRBD1; j_call: -; v_call: TRBV2; cdr3_aa: CASNRQGEDEQYF
d_call: TRBD1; j_call: TRBJ2-7; v_call: TRBV10-1; cdr3_aa: CASSESTGSHEQYF
d_call: -; j_call: TRBJ2-6; v_call: TRBV28; cdr3_aa: CASSPGGGGANVLTF
d_call: -; j_call: TRBJ1-4; v_call: TRBV5-5; cdr3_aa: CASSSQGFDEKLFF
d_call: -; j_call: TRBJ1-2; v_call: TRBV29-1; cdr3_aa: CSGETDNYGYTF
d_call: -; j_call: TRBJ1-6; v_call: TRBV27; cdr3_aa: CASSSSSYNSPLHF
d_call: -; j_call: TRBJ2-1; v_call: TRBV7-9; cdr3_aa: CASSEFDEQFF